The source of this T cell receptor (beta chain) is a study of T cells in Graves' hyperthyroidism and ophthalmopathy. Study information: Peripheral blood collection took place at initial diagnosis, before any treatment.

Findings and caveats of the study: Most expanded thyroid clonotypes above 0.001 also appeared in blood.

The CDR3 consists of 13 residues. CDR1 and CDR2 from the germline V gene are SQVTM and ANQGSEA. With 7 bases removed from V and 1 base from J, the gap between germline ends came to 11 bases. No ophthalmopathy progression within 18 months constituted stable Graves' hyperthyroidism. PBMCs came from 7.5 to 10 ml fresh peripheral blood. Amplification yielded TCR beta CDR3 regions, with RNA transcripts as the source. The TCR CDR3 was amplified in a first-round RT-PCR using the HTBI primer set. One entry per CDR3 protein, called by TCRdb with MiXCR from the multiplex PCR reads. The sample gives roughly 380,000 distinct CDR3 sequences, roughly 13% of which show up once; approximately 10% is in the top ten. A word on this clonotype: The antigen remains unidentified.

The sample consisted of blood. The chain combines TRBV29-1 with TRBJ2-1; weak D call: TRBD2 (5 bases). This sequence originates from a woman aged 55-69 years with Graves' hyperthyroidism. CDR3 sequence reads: CSALTSSYNEQFF. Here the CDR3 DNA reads TGCAGCGCCCTAACTAGTTCCTACAATGAGCAGTTCTTC.